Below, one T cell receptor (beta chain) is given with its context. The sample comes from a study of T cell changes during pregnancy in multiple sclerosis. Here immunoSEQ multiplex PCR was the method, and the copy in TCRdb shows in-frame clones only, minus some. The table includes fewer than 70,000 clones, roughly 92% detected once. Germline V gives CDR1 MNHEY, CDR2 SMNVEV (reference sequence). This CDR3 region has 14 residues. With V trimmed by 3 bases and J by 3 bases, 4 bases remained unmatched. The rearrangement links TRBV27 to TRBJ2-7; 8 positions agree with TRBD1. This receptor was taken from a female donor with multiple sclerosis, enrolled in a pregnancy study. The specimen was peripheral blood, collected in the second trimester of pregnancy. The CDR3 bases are TGTGCCAGCAGTTTTGGACAGGGATACTACGAGCAGTACTTC. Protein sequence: CASSFGQGYYEQYF.